This TCR beta chain was recovered during a study of PD-1 blockade in classical Hodgkin lymphoma. Turning to the study itself: A 3 mg/kg intravenous dose of nivolumab was received by patients every 2 weeks.

Stated time point: cycle 4 day 1 (C4D1), after 6 weeks of nivolumab. The patients all showed relapse after autologous stem cell transplantation, while their brentuximab vedotin exposure varied. Concerning this clone: The target antigen is unknown.

Study conclusions and caveats: Healthy donors were reported to have higher baseline TCR diversity than newly diagnosed patients. Compared with baseline, CD4+ but not CD8+ TCR diversity had risen significantly by C4D1.

The repertoire was sequenced with immunoSEQ multiplex PCR; TCRdb's copy has only in-frame clones and lacks some. The data contain about 64,000 clones, approximately 94% of them singletons. The CDR3 runs to 20 residues. The sample consisted of peripheral blood mononuclear cells (PBMCs), taken before the fourth cycle of nivolumab. This TCR was sampled from a human donor with classical Hodgkin lymphoma. V is TRBV12-2 and J is TRBJ1-5. TRBV12-2 is an annotated pseudogene. CDR3 nucleotides: TGTGCAAGTCGCTTAATTCGGGCAGGTCAAAGGGAGTATAGCAATCAGCCCCAGCATTTT. Translated, it gives CASRLIRAGQREYSNQPQHF.